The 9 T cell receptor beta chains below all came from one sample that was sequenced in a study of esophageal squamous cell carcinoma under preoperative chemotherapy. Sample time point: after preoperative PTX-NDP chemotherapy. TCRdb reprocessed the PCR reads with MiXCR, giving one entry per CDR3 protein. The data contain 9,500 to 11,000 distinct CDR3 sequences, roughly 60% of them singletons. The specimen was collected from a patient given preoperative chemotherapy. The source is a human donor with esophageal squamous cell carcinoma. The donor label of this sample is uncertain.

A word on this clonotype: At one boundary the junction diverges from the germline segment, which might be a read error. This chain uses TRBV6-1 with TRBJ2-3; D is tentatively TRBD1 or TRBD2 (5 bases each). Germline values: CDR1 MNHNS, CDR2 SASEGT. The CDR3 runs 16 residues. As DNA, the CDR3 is TGTGCCAGCAGTGAGTTTGGGGGAAGCGACACAGATACCCAGTATTTT. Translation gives CASSEFGGSDTDTQYF.

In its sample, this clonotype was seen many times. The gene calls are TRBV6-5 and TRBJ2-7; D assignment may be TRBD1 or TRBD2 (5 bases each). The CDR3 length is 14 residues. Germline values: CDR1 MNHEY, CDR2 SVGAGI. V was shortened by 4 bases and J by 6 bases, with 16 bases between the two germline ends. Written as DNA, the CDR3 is TGTGCCAGCAGTTCGGGACCCGCTACATCCGAGCAGTACTTC. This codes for CASSSGPATSEQYF.

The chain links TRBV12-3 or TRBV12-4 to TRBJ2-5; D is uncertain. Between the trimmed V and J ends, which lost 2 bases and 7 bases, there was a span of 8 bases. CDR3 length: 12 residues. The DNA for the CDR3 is TGTGCCAGCAGTTTAACGGAAGGGACCCAGTACTTC. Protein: CASSLTEGTQYF.

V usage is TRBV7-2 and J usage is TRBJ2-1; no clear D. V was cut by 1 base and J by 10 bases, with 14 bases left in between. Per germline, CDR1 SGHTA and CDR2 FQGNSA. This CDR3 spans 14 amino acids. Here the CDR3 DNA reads TGTGCCAGCAGCTTAGGGTTTGACACCAGGGAGCAGTTCTTC. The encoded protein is CASSLGFDTREQFF. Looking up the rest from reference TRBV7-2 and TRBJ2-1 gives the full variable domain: GAGVSQSPSNKVTEKGKDVELRCDPISGHTALYWYRQSLGQGLEFLIYFQGNSAPDKSGLPSDRFSAERTGGSVSTLTIQRTQQEDSAVYLCASSLGFDTREQFFGPGTRLTVL.

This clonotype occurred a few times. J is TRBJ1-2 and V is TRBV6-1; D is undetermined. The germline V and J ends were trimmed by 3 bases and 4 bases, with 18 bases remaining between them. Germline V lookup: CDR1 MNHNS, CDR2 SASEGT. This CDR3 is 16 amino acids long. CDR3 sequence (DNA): TGTGCCAGCAGTGACTTGGACGCATTTCTTATCTATGGCTACACCTTC. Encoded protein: CASSDLDAFLIYGYTF.

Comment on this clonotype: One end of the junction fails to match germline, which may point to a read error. The CDR3 sequence: CASRFRLGGCDKDTQYF. CDR3 bases: TGTGCCAGCAGATTTCGTCTGGGCGGGTGCGACAAAGATACTCAGTACTTT. The chain is built from TRBV6-1 and TRBJ2-3; TRBD2 might be the D (5 bases). The CDR3 spans 17 residues. CDR1 and CDR2 from the germline V gene are MNHNS and SASEGT.

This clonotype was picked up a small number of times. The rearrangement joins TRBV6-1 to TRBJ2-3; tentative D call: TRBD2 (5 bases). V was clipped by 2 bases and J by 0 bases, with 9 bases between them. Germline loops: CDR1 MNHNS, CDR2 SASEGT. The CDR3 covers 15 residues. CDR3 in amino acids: CASSESRGSTDTQYF. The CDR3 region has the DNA TGTGCCAGCAGTGAATCTAGAGGGAGCACAGATACGCAGTATTTT.

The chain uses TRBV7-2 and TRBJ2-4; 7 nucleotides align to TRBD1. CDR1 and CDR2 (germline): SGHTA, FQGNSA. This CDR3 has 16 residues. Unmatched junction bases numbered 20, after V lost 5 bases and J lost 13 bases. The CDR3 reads CASSRGHRGNGDTQYF. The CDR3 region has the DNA TGTGCCAGCAGCCGAGGGCACAGGGGAAATGGAGACACCCAGTACTTC.

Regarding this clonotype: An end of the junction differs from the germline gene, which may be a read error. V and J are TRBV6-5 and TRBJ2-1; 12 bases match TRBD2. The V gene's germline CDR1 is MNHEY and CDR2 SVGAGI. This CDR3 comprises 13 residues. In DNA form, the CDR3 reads TGTGCCAGCAGTTATCGCCAGACTAGCGGGAGTGTCTTC. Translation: CASSYRQTSGSVF.